This is a list of T cell receptor beta chains from one sample in a study of blood T cell repertoires in COVID-19. Clones were sequenced by immunoSEQ multiplex PCR, and TCRdb holds only the in-frame ones, with some missing. The sample contains 140,000 or so clones, about 80% of which appear only once. The sequenced sample consisted of PBMCs or T cells enriched from blood (not recorded which). The receptor set was obtained from a young woman who had been exposed to COVID-19. Each CDR3 is given with its conserved first and last residue. A D gene is named only where the DNA matches it firmly. Only some rows state a clone size, as once, few, many or a class for expanded clones.

j_call | d_call | v_call | clone_size | cdr3_nt | cdr3_aa
TRBJ2-7 | NA | TRBV2 | NA | TGTGCCAGCAGTGACATGGGGCAGACAACCTACGAGCAGTACTTC | CASSDMGQTTYEQYF
TRBJ1-3 | NA | TRBV25-1 | NA | TGTGCCAGCAGTGAAGGAGGGTCTGGAAACACCATATATTTT | CASSEGGSGNTIYF
TRBJ2-1 | NA | TRBV7-9 | NA | TGTGCCAGCAGCTCAACTAACAATAAGGGGAATGAGCAGTTCTTC | CASSSTNNKGNEQFF
TRBJ1-2 | NA | TRBV6-2/TRBV6-3 | NA | TGTGCCAGCAGCCTCATCCTAAACTATGGCTACACCTTC | CASSLILNYGYTF
TRBJ2-1 | TRBD2 | TRBV2 | once | TGTGCCAGCAGTGATACAGAAGCGGGAGCTGTTGCTGGTGAGCAGTTCTTC | CASSDTEAGAVAGEQFF
TRBJ2-2 | NA | TRBV18 | NA | TGTGCCAGCTCACTCCTCGTCGGGAGTCAAACCGGGGAGCTGTTTTTT | CASSLLVGSQTGELFF
TRBJ1-1 | TRBD1 | TRBV6-6 | once | TGTGCCAGCAAGAAGGCGGACACAGGGGACACTGAAGCTTTCTTT | CASKKADTGDTEAFF
TRBJ2-1 | TRBD2 | TRBV2 | NA | TGTGCCAGCAGGGGGGGACTAGCATACAATGAGCAGTTCTTC | CASRGGLAYNEQFF
TRBJ2-5 | TRBD2 | TRBV9 | few | TGTGCCAGCAGCGTCGGGACTAGAAGGGTCGAGACCCAGTACTTC | CASSVGTRRVETQYF
TRBJ1-1 | NA | TRBV5-1 | NA | TGCGCCAGCAGCTTGGCCTCGGGATACACTGAAGCTTTCTTT | CASSLASGYTEAFF
TRBJ1-3 | NA | TRBV6-5 | NA | TGTGCCAGCAGTTACTCGAAGGAGGACTGGGGAAACACCATATATTTT | CASSYSKEDWGNTIYF
TRBJ2-1 | NA | TRBV5-4 | NA | TGTGCCAGCAGCTTGGGTCTAGCCGCCAATGAGCAGTTCTTC | CASSLGLAANEQFF
TRBJ2-1 | TRBD2 | TRBV6-2/TRBV6-3 | NA | TGTGCCAGCAGTTACGGGACTAGATCTTATGAGCAGTTCTTC | CASSYGTRSYEQFF
TRBJ2-5 | TRBD2 | TRBV19 | NA | TGTGCCAGTAGTATAACTAGCGGCCAAGAGACCCAGTACTTC | CASSITSGQETQYF
TRBJ2-1 | TRBD2 | TRBV3-1/TRBV3-2 | NA | TGTGCCAGCAGCACCCATACTAGCGGGAGGGGCAATGAGCAGTTCTTC | CASSTHTSGRGNEQFF
TRBJ1-1 | NA | TRBV27 | NA | TGTGCCAGCAGTTTATATCAGGGGATCTTCACTGAAGCTTTCTTT | CASSLYQGIFTEAFF
TRBJ2-7 | NA | TRBV10-2 | NA | TGCGCCAGCAGTGTCAAAGCGTACGAGCAGTACTTC | CASSVKAYEQYF
TRBJ1-5 | NA | TRBV19 | NA | TGTGCCAGTAGCCTCAGAGCTGGGGGGGCGGATAATCAGCCCCAGCATTTT | CASSLRAGGADNQPQHF
TRBJ2-5 | NA | TRBV5-6 | NA | TGTGCCAGCAGCTTGGATGGTTTAGGGGCCCAAGAGACCCAGTACTTC | CASSLDGLGAQETQYF
TRBJ2-1 | NA | TRBV11-2 | NA | TGTGCCAGCGCCCGGAACCCAGCGCCTTCCGACAATGAGCAGTTCTTC | CASARNPAPSDNEQFF
TRBJ1-5 | TRBD1 | TRBV20-1 | once | TGCAGTGCTAGTAGGGGACAGCTCACACCGGGCAATCAGCCCCAGCATTTT | CSASRGQLTPGNQPQHF
TRBJ2-1 | NA | TRBV10-3 | once | TGTGCCATCAGTGACGTGAGGGAGTCCTACAATGAGCAGTTCTTC | CAISDVRESYNEQFF
TRBJ2-7 | NA | TRBV18 | NA | TGTGCCAGCTCACCTCCGAGCTCCTACGAGCAGTACTTC | CASSPPSSYEQYF
TRBJ2-3 | NA | TRBV5-1 | NA | TGCGCCAGCAGCTTGGAAAGGGGGTACACAGATACGCAGTATTTT | CASSLERGYTDTQYF
TRBJ2-3 | NA | TRBV20-1 | NA | TGCAGTGCTGGCAGAGGGACGCAGTATTTT | CSAGRGTQYF
TRBJ2-7 | TRBD2 | TRBV7-9 | NA | TGTGCCAGCAGCTTGACCGGGACTAGCGGGAGCTACGAGCAGTACTTC | CASSLTGTSGSYEQYF
TRBJ1-2 | NA | TRBV15 | NA | TGTGCCACCAGCAGAGATAGGGCAGGGGTTTGGGCTAACTATGGCTACACCTTC | CATSRDRAGVWANYGYTF
TRBJ2-7 | NA | TRBV27 | NA | TGTGCCAGGGACAGGGCTTTGCGGGAGACCTTCGAGCAGTACTTC | CARDRALRETFEQYF
TRBJ2-4 | NA | TRBV27 | once | TGTGCCAGCAGTGCACAGGGTAGTGGTAACATTCAGTACTTC | CASSAQGSGNIQYF
TRBJ1-1 | NA | TRBV5-8 | once | TGTGCCAGCAGCTTGGCCCGCAGGAACACTGAAGCTTTCTTT | CASSLARRNTEAFF
TRBJ2-1 | TRBD2 | TRBV11-2 | NA | TGTGCCAGCAGGCATAGCGGGCGGCACCTATACAATGAGCAGTTCTTC | CASRHSGRHLYNEQFF
TRBJ2-3 | TRBD1 | TRBV2 | once | TGTGCCAGCAGCCGGGACAGAACTAGCACAGATACGCAGTATTTT | CASSRDRTSTDTQYF
TRBJ2-1 | NA | TRBV4-1 | NA | TGCGCCAGCAGCCCGCGACAGGCCACCTACAATGAGCAGTTCTTC | CASSPRQATYNEQFF
TRBJ2-7 | NA | TRBV18 | NA | TGTGCCAGCTCCCCGATAAAGACTAGTTTCTACGAGCAGTACTTC | CASSPIKTSFYEQYF
TRBJ2-5 | NA | TRBV5-1 | NA | TGCGCCAGCAGCTTGGACATTATGGAGACCCAGTACTTC | CASSLDIMETQYF
TRBJ2-1 | NA | TRBV6-6 | NA | TGTGCCAGCAGTTACGCCGGCGGTAGCGGCTACAATGAGCAGTTCTTC | CASSYAGGSGYNEQFF
TRBJ2-7 | NA | TRBV20-1 | NA | TGCAGTGCTACTACTAGCAGCGAGCAGTACTTC | CSATTSSEQYF
TRBJ1-3 | NA | TRBV18 | NA | TGTGCCAGCTCACCAGCCATCGGCTCTGGAAACACCATATATTTT | CASSPAIGSGNTIYF
TRBJ2-7 | TRBD1 | TRBV7-9 | NA | TGTGCCAGCAGCCCGGGACAGGGGGCTTACGAGCAGTACTTC | CASSPGQGAYEQYF
TRBJ1-5 | NA | TRBV25-1 | NA | TGTGCCAGCAGTGGGGTAGGAGGATACCAGCCCCAGCATTTT | CASSGVGGYQPQHF
TRBJ1-1 | NA | TRBV11-2 | few | TGTGCCAGCAGCTTAGGGAGGGGTGATACTGAAGCTTTCTTT | CASSLGRGDTEAFF
TRBJ1-5 | NA | TRBV4-1 | NA | TGCGCCAGCAGCCAAGTCGTTATGGGACAATTGAATCAGCCCCAGCATTTT | CASSQVVMGQLNQPQHF
TRBJ2-1 | NA | TRBV30 | once | TGTGCCTGGAGGTGGGGGGGGGCCTCCTACAATGAGCAGTTCTTC | CAWRWGGASYNEQFF
TRBJ2-2 | TRBD1 | TRBV24-1 | NA | TGTGCCACCAGTGACCTCGGGGACAGGAACACCGGGGAGCTGTTTTTT | CATSDLGDRNTGELFF
TRBJ1-1 | NA | TRBV4-1 | many | TGCGCCAGCAGCCAACGTGGGACATCCAACACTGAAGCTTTCTTT | CASSQRGTSNTEAFF
TRBJ2-5 | NA | TRBV18 | many | TGTGCCAGCTCCCCAGCGGGTGAGACCCAGTACTTC | CASSPAGETQYF
TRBJ2-2 | TRBD1 | TRBV6-5 | NA | TGTGCCAGCCGGACAGGATGGACCGGGGAGCTGTTTTTT | CASRTGWTGELFF
TRBJ2-2 | NA | TRBV24-1 | NA | TGTGCCACCAGTGACCGGGGACTCAGCCCCGGGGAGCTGTTTTTT | CATSDRGLSPGELFF
TRBJ2-1 | NA | TRBV4-1 | NA | TGCGCCAGCAGCCCCCAGGGGCCAAGGAGCTCCTACAATGAGCAGTTCTTC | CASSPQGPRSSYNEQFF
TRBJ1-1 | NA | TRBV7-3 | NA | TGTGCCAGCAGCTTAACCGTGAACACTGAAGCTTTCTTT | CASSLTVNTEAFF
TRBJ2-7 | TRBD1 | TRBV2 | NA | TGTGCCAGCAGTGGCGATGAAGGGGGACAGGTTTACGAGCAGTACTTC | CASSGDEGGQVYEQYF
TRBJ2-7 | NA | TRBV28 | NA | TGTGCCAGCGGAGGGTCCTACGAGCAGTACTTC | CASGGSYEQYF
TRBJ2-7 | NA | TRBV28 | NA | TGTGCCAGCAGTCCCGGGGGGCCCAGCTCCTACGAGCAGTACTTC | CASSPGGPSSYEQYF
TRBJ1-1 | NA | TRBV28 | NA | TGTGCCAGCAGTTTATTGCGGGGCCCGAACACTGAAGCTTTCTTT | CASSLLRGPNTEAFF
TRBJ1-6 | TRBD1 | TRBV6-5 | NA | TGTGCCAGCACCCCCCTCGACAGGGCCAATTCACCCCTCCACTTT | CASTPLDRANSPLHF
TRBJ2-7 | TRBD2 | TRBV7-3 | NA | TGTGCCAGCAGCTTACTAGCGGGAGGGCCCCACGAGCAGTACTTC | CASSLLAGGPHEQYF